These T cell receptor beta chains were read from a single sample in a study of cytomegalovirus exposure and HLA in healthy donors. Some clones are missing from TCRdb's copy, which holds only in-frame ones; the method was immunoSEQ multiplex PCR. The table lists 150,000 to 200,000 clones, 75% to 90% of them singletons. The sequencing sample was made of PBMCs. These receptors were taken from a male donor in good health and CMV-seropositive. CDR3s include the opening cysteine and the closing phenylalanine or tryptophan.

TRBV9 | CASSVEQGAAGDYGYTF
TRBV7-9 | CSSSLAVSGNEQFF
TRBV19 | CASSIWGRQGLGLQPQHF
TRBV6-6 | CAAATTNGYTF
TRBV25-1 | CASSPTGVDSPLHF
TRBV27 | CASSPTPQGLQETQYF
TRBV6-5 | CASSYSAAGNQPQHF
TRBV27 | CASSRFGQGAYEQYF
TRBV7-2 | CASSLERSGYGSPLHF
TRBV7-8 | CASSLESGLASYNEQFF
TRBV7-2 | CASSPSPDVSGTQYF
TRBV20-1 | CSAPSEEGYTF
TRBV5-4 | CASSLAGGLSSYNEQFF
TRBV10-3 | CAISESGGSGPHNEWQFF
TRBV6-6 | CASSSTGGHGGNEQFF
TRBV2 | CASSRDSGTGELFF